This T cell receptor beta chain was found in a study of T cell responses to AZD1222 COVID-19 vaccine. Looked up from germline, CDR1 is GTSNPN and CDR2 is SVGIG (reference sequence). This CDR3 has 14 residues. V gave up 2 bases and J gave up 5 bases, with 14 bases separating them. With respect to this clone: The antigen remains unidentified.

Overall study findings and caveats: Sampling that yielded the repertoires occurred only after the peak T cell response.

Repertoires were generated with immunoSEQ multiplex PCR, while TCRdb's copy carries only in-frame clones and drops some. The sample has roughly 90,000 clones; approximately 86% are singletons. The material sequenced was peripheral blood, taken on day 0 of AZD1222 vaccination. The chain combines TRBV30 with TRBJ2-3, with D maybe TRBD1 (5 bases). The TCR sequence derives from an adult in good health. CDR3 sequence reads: CAWSPGYSGDTQYF. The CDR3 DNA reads TGTGCCTGGAGTCCAGGGTATTCCGGAGATACGCAGTATTTT.